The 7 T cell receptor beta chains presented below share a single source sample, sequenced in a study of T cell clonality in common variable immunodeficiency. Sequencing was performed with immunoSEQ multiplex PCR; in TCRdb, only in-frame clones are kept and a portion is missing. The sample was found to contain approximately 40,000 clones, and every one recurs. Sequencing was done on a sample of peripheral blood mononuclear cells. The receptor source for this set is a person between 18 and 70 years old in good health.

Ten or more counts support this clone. CDR3 DNA, as far as it was read: TGCAGCGTTCATGGGCGGTGGGGCGCAAACACTGAA. Translated: CSVHGRWGANTE. The complete CDR3 protein is CSVHGRWGANTEAFF. V is TRBV29-1 and J is TRBJ1-1; maybe TRBD1 (5 bases). Sequencing ends 3 residues short of the CDR3 end; the germline J gene provides the rest. This CDR3 comprises 15 residues. Germline V gene sequence: CDR1 SQVTM, CDR2 ANQGSEA. The V gene lost 5 bases and the J gene lost 2 bases, with 18 bases spanning the gap.

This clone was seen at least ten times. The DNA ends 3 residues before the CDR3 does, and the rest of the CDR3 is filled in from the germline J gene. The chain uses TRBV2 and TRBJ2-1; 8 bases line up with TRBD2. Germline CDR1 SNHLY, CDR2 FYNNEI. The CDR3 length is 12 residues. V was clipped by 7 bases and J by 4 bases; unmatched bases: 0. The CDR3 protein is CASKREYNEQFF. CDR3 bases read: TGTGCCAGCAAGCGGGAGTACAATGAG.

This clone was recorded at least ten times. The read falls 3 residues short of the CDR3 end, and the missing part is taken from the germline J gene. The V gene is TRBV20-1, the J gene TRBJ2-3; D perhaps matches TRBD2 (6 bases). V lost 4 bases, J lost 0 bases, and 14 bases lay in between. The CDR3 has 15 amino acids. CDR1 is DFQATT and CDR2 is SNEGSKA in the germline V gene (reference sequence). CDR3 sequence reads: CSAISSSGSTDTQYF. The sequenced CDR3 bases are TGCAGTGCTATCTCCTCCAGCGGGAGCACAGATACG.

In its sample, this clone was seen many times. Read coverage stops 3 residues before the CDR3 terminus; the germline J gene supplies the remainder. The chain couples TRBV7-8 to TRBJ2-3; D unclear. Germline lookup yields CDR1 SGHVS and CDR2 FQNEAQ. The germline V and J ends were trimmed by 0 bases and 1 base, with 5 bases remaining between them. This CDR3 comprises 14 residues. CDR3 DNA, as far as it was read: TGTGCCAGCAGCTTAGCTCGGGGCACAGATACG. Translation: CASSLARGTDT. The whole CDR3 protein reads CASSLARGTDTQYF. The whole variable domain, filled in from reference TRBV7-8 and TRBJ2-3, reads GAGVSQSPRYKVAKRGQDVALRCDPISGHVSLFWYQQALGQGPEFLTYFQNEAQLDKSGLPSDRFFAERPEGSVSTLKIQRTQQEDSAVYLCASSLARGTDTQYFGPGTRLTVL.

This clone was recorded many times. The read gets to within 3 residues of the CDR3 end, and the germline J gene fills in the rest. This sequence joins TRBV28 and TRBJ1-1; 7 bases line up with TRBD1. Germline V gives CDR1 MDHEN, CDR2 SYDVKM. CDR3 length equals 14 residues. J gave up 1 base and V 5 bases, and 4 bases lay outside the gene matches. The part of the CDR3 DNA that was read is TGTGCCAGCAGTAGCGGGACAGAGAACACTGAA. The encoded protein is CASSSGTENTE. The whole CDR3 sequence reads CASSSGTENTEAFF. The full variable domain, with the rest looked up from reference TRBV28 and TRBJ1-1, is DVKVTQSSRYLVKRTGEKVFLECVQDMDHENMFWYRQDPGLGLRLIYFSYDVKMKEKGDIPEGYSVSREKKERFSLILESASTNQTSMYLCASSSGTENTEAFFGQGTRLTVV.

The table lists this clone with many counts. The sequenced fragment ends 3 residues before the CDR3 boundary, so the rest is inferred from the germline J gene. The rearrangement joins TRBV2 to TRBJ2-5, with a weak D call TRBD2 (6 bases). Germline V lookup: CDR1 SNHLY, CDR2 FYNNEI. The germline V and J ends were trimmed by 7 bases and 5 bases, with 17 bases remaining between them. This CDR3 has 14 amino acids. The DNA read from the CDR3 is TGTGCCAGCACCTCTCGGAGCGGGTCGGAGACC. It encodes CASTSRSGSET. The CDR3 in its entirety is CASTSRSGSETQYF.

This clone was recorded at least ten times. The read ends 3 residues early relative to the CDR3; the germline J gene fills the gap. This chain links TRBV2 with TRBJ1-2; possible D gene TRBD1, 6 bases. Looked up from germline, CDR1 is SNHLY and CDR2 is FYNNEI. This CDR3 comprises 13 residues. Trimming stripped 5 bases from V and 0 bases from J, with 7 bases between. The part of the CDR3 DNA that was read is TGTGCCAGCAGTCAGGGGCCTAACTATGGC. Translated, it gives CASSQGPNYG. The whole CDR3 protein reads CASSQGPNYGYTF.